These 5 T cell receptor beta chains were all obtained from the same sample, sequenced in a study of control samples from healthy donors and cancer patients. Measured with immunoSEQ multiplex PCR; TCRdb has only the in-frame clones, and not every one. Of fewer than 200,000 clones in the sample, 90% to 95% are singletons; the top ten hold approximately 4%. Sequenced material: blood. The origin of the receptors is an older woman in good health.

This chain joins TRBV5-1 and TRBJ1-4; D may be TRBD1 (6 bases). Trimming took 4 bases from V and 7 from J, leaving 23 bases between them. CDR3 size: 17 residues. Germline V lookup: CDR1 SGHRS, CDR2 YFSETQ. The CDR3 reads CASSVGGPHIALEKLFF. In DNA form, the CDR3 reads TGCGCCAGCAGCGTGGGGGGGCCACATATCGCGCTTGAAAAACTGTTTTTT.

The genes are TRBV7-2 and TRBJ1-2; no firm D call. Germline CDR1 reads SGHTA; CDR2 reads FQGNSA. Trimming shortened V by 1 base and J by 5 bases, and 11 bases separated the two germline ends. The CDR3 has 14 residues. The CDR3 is CASSLVGGGYGYTF. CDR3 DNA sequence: TGTGCCAGCAGCTTAGTAGGCGGAGGATATGGCTACACCTTC.

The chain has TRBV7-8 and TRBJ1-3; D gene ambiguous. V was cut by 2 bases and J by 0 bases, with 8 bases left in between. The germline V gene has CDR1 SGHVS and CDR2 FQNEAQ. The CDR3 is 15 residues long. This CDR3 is CASSLFSLSGNTIYF. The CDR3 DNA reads TGTGCCAGCAGCTTATTCAGCCTCTCTGGAAACACCATATATTTT.

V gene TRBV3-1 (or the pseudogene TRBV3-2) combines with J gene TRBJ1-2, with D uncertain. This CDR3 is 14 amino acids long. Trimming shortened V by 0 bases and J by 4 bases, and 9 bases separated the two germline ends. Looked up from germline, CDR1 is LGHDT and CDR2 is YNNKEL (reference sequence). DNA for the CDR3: TGTGCCAGCAGCCAAGATATGAATCTCTATGGCTACACCTTC. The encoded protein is CASSQDMNLYGYTF.

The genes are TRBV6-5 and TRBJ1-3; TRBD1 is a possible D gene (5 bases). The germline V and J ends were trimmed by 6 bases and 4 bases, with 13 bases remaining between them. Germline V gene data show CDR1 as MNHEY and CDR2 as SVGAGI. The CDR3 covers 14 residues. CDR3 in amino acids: CASRNAGTGNTIYF. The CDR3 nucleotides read TGTGCCAGCAGGAACGCGGGGACCGGAAACACCATATATTTT.